This T cell receptor (beta chain) was captured by sequencing in a study of shared clonotypes between healthy human individuals. For the study at large: Plates per donor: three CD4 naive, three CD4 memory, two CD8 naive, one CD8 memory.

Study-level results: Clonotype sharing among donors was thought likely to change with sequencing depth. The represented genetic and exposure-history diversity was limited by the small number of donors.

Details on this clone: Its antigen is not identified.

The CDR3 runs to 11 residues. Germline loops: CDR1 LNHDA, CDR2 SQIVND (reference sequence). The ends were cut back, 3 bases at V and 9 bases at J, with 9 bases in the middle. Every one of the donors was a Caucasian adult that lived in Nashville, Tennessee. Data came from immunoSEQ multiplex PCR; TCRdb stores just in-frame clones and leaves some out. The sample has under 350,000 clones; around 86% are singletons. V is TRBV19 and J is TRBJ2-7; a possible D gene is TRBD2 (6 bases). Sequencing used memory CD8+ T cells sorted from blood. As for subset: CD45RO+ cells pooled with CCR7-negative TemRA cells. This TCR came from a man aged 18 to 35 in good health. The CDR3: CASSMGGRQYF. In DNA, the CDR3 is TGTGCCAGTAGTATGGGGGGAAGGCAGTACTTC.